The 15 T cell receptor beta chains in this list originate from one sample, sequenced in a study of T cells in tumors after PD-1 blockade. Assay used: immunoSEQ multiplex PCR; TCRdb lists only in-frame clones, some missing. The sample holds fewer than 5,000 clones, 65% to 70% seen once. This specimen consisted of tumor tissue, obtained before anti-PD-1 treatment. Source of these receptors: a human donor with cutaneous squamous cell carcinoma.

The chain uses TRBV29-1 and TRBJ2-2; the D is unclear. In germline, CDR1 is SQVTM, CDR2 ANQGSEA. The CDR3 loop spans 13 amino acids. V lost 5 bases and J 3 bases, leaving 10 bases between the germline ends. CDR3 sequence reads: CSVLSEDTGELFF. CDR3 DNA sequence: TGCAGCGTTCTAAGTGAAGACACCGGGGAGCTGTTTTTT.

V is TRBV12-5 and J is TRBJ1-5, with a weak D call TRBD1 (6 bases). V was clipped by 2 bases and J by 1 base, with 24 bases between them. The CDR3 runs 20 residues. Germline V gene sequence: CDR1 LGHNT, CDR2 FRNRAP. The CDR3 DNA reads TGTGCTAGTGGTTTGAACACAGGGTCCGGATCACGCGGAAGCAATCAGCCCCAGCATTTT. Its protein product is CASGLNTGSGSRGSNQPQHF.

This sequence joins TRBV7-6 and TRBJ2-2; 11 bases align to TRBD2. The CDR3 runs to 19 residues. V lost 5 bases, J lost 1 base, and 12 bases stayed unmatched. Germline values: CDR1 SGHVS, CDR2 FNYEAQ. The CDR3 DNA reads TGTGCCAGCAGCCCAGGCGGGGCTAGCGGGGGGCGGAACACCGGGGAGCTGTTTTTT. Its translation: CASSPGGASGGRNTGELFF.

The chain is built from TRBV10-2 and TRBJ2-3, with 11 bases matching TRBD2. The germline CDR1 and CDR2 sequences are WSHSY and SAAADI. The CDR3 contains 16 residues. Trimming removed 7 bases from V and 6 bases from J; junction bases left unmatched: 12. The chain's CDR3 is CASTSDPSGGSDTQYF. The CDR3 region has the DNA TGCGCCAGCACTAGCGATCCTAGCGGGGGGTCTGATACGCAGTATTTT.

The DNA of the CDR3 is TGCAGCGCGAATACGGCCGGGACAACGAACACCGGGGAGCTGTTTTTT. Translating gives CSANTAGTTNTGELFF. This sequence joins TRBV29-1 and TRBJ2-2, with D tentatively TRBD1 (6 bases). Trimming took 7 bases from V and 0 from J, leaving 18 bases between them. CDR1 SQVTM and CDR2 ANQGSEA come from the germline V gene. The CDR3 runs 16 residues.

The rearrangement joins TRBV5-1 to TRBJ1-2; tentative D call: TRBD1 (5 bases). Trimming left V 0 bases short and J 5 bases short, with 11 bases between. From germline, CDR1 is SGHRS and CDR2 YFSETQ. This CDR3 is 14 amino acids long. CDR3 residues: CASSLAGRRYGYTF. The CDR3 nucleotides are TGCGCCAGCAGCTTGGCGGGGCGTCGGTATGGCTACACCTTC.

This chain links TRBV6-1 with TRBJ1-2; possibly TRBD1 for D (5 bases). Trimming pared 0 bases from V and 8 bases from J, leaving 16 bases between. Germline lookup yields CDR1 MNHNS and CDR2 SASEGT. There are 15 residues in the CDR3. CDR3 residues: CASSEAGDSFKGYTF. CDR3 coding DNA: TGTGCCAGCAGTGAAGCAGGGGATTCGTTCAAGGGCTACACCTTC.

This clone was observed a handful of times. The J gene is TRBJ2-1, the V gene TRBV7-9; D gene ambiguous. The germline V gene has CDR1 SEHNR and CDR2 FQNEAQ (reference sequence). The CDR3 is 15 amino acids. V lost 4 bases, J lost 0 bases, and 10 bases lay in between. CDR3 protein: CASSSSPSSYNEQFF. CDR3 DNA sequence: TGTGCCAGCAGCTCATCCCCGAGCTCCTACAATGAGCAGTTCTTC.

The chain recombines TRBV19 with TRBJ1-5; D is uncertain. The V gene lost 2 bases and the J gene lost 1 base, with 9 bases spanning the gap. The CDR3 sequence is 15 residues long. Germline V CDR1 and CDR2: LNHDA, SQIVND (reference sequence). The CDR3 nucleotides are TGTGCCAGTAGTATAAGGAGGGAGAGCAATCAGCCCCAGCATTTT. It yields the protein CASSIRRESNQPQHF.

This clone was counted a few times. The V call is TRBV24-1, the J call TRBJ2-1, with 10 bases fitting TRBD2. CDR1 KGHDR and CDR2 SFDVKD come from the germline V gene. Trimming cost V 9 bases and J 8 bases; bases outside gene matches: 12. The CDR3 covers 15 residues. CDR3 protein: CATAGAGGPVHEQFF. The DNA of the CDR3 is TGTGCCACCGCCGGAGCGGGGGGGCCGGTACATGAGCAGTTCTTC.

This clone is categorized as large. The CDR3 region is CASRSGVIGNQPQHF. The DNA of the CDR3 is TGTGCCAGTAGATCAGGGGTAATTGGCAATCAGCCCCAGCATTTT. This chain connects TRBV19 to TRBJ1-5, with D perhaps TRBD1 (6 bases). CDR3 length: 15 amino acids. V was trimmed by 6 bases and J by 2 bases, leaving 14 bases between them. Germline CDR1 is LNHDA and CDR2 is SQIVND (reference sequence).

This clone was recorded only once. The chain combines TRBV6-5 with TRBJ2-2; 8 bases map to TRBD2. V lost 8 bases, J lost 6 bases, and 8 bases stayed unmatched. This CDR3 contains 14 residues. The germline gives CDR1 MNHEY, CDR2 SVGAGI. The CDR3 protein is CASGRGAPPGELFF. The DNA of the CDR3 is TGTGCCAGCGGGCGGGGGGCGCCCCCCGGGGAGCTGTTTTTT.

This clone turned up a few times. The chain carries TRBV5-1 and TRBJ2-2, with unresolved D. V dropped 3 bases and J dropped 4 bases, with 10 bases sitting between them. The CDR3 runs to 14 residues. Germline V gene data show CDR1 as SGHRS and CDR2 as YFSETQ. This chain's CDR3 is CASSSDASTGELFF. CDR3 nucleotides: TGCGCCAGCAGCTCCGATGCGAGCACCGGGGAGCTGTTTTTT.

This clone is classed as large. V gene TRBV3-1 (or the pseudogene TRBV3-2) combines with J gene TRBJ2-1, with TRBD2 matching 11 bases. The length of the CDR3 is 15 residues. With V trimmed by 4 bases and J by 9 bases, 8 bases remained unmatched. The V gene's germline CDR1 is LGHDT and CDR2 YNNKEL (reference sequence). CDR3 sequence: CASSPSSGGVAEQFF. The CDR3 region has the DNA TGTGCCAGCAGCCCCAGTAGCGGGGGGGTAGCTGAGCAGTTCTTC.

CDR3 loop: CASSWDAYEQYF. The DNA for the CDR3 is TGCGCCAGCAGCTGGGACGCGTACGAGCAGTACTTC. The chain uses TRBV5-1 and TRBJ2-7; possibly TRBD1 or TRBD2 for D (5 bases each). V lost 3 bases to trimming and J lost 4 bases, with 8 bases between them. This CDR3 has 12 residues. Germline CDR1 SGHRS, CDR2 YFSETQ.